This entry features one T cell receptor beta chain sequence. This sample is drawn from a study of T cells after yellow fever vaccination. MiXCR, run by TCRdb on the 5' RACE reads, gives a single entry per CDR3 protein. In the table there are a few hundred thousand distinct CDR3 sequences, around 6.8% of which are singletons. The CDR3 consists of 12 residues. CDR1 is SGHRS and CDR2 is YFSETQ in the germline V gene. V lost 2 bases and J 6 bases, leaving 7 bases between the germline ends. The source was PBMCs, collected about 49 days after the first yellow fever vaccination. The chain employs TRBV5-1 and TRBJ2-3; the D is unclear. This sequence was found in a man between 18 and 29 years old who received the YFV17D yellow fever vaccine. CDR3 sequence (DNA): TGCGCCAGCAGCTTCTGGCGGGATACGCAGTATTTT. Translation: CASSFWRDTQYF.